A selection of T cell receptor beta chains follows, all from one sample in a study of beta chain features in type 1 diabetes. Clones were read by immunoSEQ multiplex PCR, and TCRdb kept only the in-frame ones, dropping some. This table holds 130,000 or so clones, approximately 9.8% found once. Source material: central memory CD4+ T cells from blood. Receptors originate from a middle-aged woman in good health. CDR3s include the opening cysteine and the closing phenylalanine or tryptophan. Each record gives: V gene, D gene, J gene, clone size, CDR3 protein, CDR3 DNA. A D gene is named only where the DNA matches it firmly. Some rows mark clone size as missing; the rest say once, few, many or name a class of expanded clone.

TRBV2	TRBD2	TRBJ2-3	few	CASRASGGTDTQYF	TGTGCCAGCAGGGCTAGCGGGGGGACAGATACGCAGTATTTT
TRBV7-9	-	TRBJ2-3	few	CASSPNEGDTQYF	TGTGCCAGCAGCCCCAACGAGGGAGATACGCAGTATTTT
TRBV5-6	-	TRBJ2-3	-	CASSLDGGSSTDTQYF	TGTGCCAGCAGCTTGGATGGCGGATCTAGCACAGATACGCAGTATTTT
TRBV18	-	TRBJ1-2	many	CASSPVQGGYTF	TGTGCCAGCTCACCAGTACAGGGCGGCTACACCTTC
TRBV6-1	-	TRBJ1-6	-	CAVEAINNSPLHF	TGTGCCGTGGAAGCGATAAATAATTCACCCCTCCACTTT
TRBV19	-	TRBJ2-2	-	CASSIELSNTGELFF	TGTGCCAGTAGTATCGAACTTAGCAACACCGGGGAGCTGTTTTTT
TRBV18	TRBD1	TRBJ2-1	-	CASSLRQGARNEQFF	TGTGCCAGCTCACTCAGACAGGGAGCCCGCAATGAGCAGTTCTTC
TRBV7-2	TRBD2	TRBJ2-5	once	CASRKGTSGQETQYF	TGTGCCAGCAGGAAAGGAACTAGCGGGCAAGAGACCCAGTACTTC
TRBV25-1	-	TRBJ2-2	-	CASSEQTGELFF	TGTGCCAGCAGTGAACAAACCGGGGAGCTGTTTTTT
TRBV28	TRBD1	TRBJ1-5	-	CASWDRGNQPQHF	TGTGCCAGCTGGGACAGGGGAAATCAGCCCCAGCATTTT
TRBV27	TRBD1	TRBJ2-3	few	CASEGQGTDTQYF	TGTGCCAGCGAGGGACAGGGTACAGATACGCAGTATTTT
TRBV14	TRBD1	TRBJ1-2	few	CASSNRGNYGYTF	TGTGCCAGCAGCAACAGGGGTAACTATGGCTACACCTTC
TRBV5-4	TRBD2	TRBJ2-1	few	CASSFSGGEQFF	TGTGCCAGCAGCTTTTCGGGGGGTGAGCAGTTCTTC
TRBV2	TRBD1	TRBJ1-1	-	CASSGQGEAFF	TGTGCCAGCAGCGGACAGGGTGAAGCTTTCTTT
TRBV15	-	TRBJ2-4	many	CATSRDVQNQYF	TGTGCCACCAGCAGAGACGTACAGAATCAGTACTTC
TRBV10-3	-	TRBJ2-3	medium-sized	CAISAGLVSTDTQYF	TGTGCCATCAGTGCGGGACTGGTGAGCACAGATACGCAGTATTTT
TRBV7-8	TRBD1	TRBJ1-2	few	CASSTGTGTGGGYTF	TGTGCCAGCAGCACCGGAACCGGGACAGGGGGGGGCTACACCTTC
TRBV6-1	TRBD2	TRBJ2-5	few	CASSETSGVGETQYF	TGTGCCAGCAGTGAGACTAGCGGGGTCGGAGAGACCCAGTACTTC
TRBV9	TRBD1	TRBJ2-1	many	CASSTRTGMDNEQFF	TGTGCCAGCAGCACCCGGACAGGGATGGACAATGAGCAGTTCTTC
TRBV7-8	-	TRBJ2-7	-	CASSFQGSYEQYF	TGTGCCAGCAGCTTTCAGGGATCCTACGAGCAGTACTTC
TRBV4-2	TRBD2	TRBJ2-2	few	CASSHPGLAGNTGELFF	TGTGCCAGCAGCCACCCTGGACTAGCGGGGAACACCGGGGAGCTGTTTTTT
TRBV7-7	TRBD2	TRBJ2-1	-	CASRPLGTGGGWNEQFF	TGTGCCAGCAGACCCCTGGGGACGGGGGGGGGCTGGAATGAGCAGTTCTTC
TRBV2	-	TRBJ2-1	few	CASSEQGPSNEQFF	TGTGCCAGCAGTGAACAGGGTCCGAGCAATGAGCAGTTCTTC
TRBV19	-	TRBJ1-5	-	CASRLEGASQPQHF	TGTGCCAGTAGATTGGAAGGGGCGAGTCAGCCCCAGCATTTT